This entry describes one TCR beta chain. The antigen is not known. The sample belongs to a study of response to subunit inactivated influenza vaccine. Study outcomes and limitations: Each seasonal influenza vaccination recruits few new T cells, the authors suggested.

TCRdb ran MiXCR on the RT-PCR reads and lists one entry per CDR3 protein. The data contain fewer than 400,000 distinct CDR3 sequences, 21% of them singletons. CDR3 size: 16 residues. V was shortened by 5 bases and J by 1 base, with 17 bases between the two germline ends. Germline V gene data show CDR1 as SGHVS and CDR2 as FNYEAQ. The source was PBMCs from blood, collected around 22 months after vaccination. The genes are TRBV7-6 and TRBJ1-1, with TRBD1 as a possible D gene (5 bases). The sequence came from a man between 50 and 69 years old who received an inactivated influenza vaccine. The CDR3 DNA follows: TGTGCCAGCAGCCCGGGGTGGGGGAGAGAGAACACTGAAGCTTTCTTT. It encodes CASSPGWGRENTEAFF.